The clone carrying this T cell receptor (beta chain) was seen at least ten times. Its matching antigen is unknown. The data are from a study of blood T cells in healthy people across ages. Study summary: Per two T cells, about one barcoded beta molecule was captured through template switching. Study findings and constraints: There was a strong correlation between TCR beta diversity and naive T cell percentage. Greater diversity and more naive CD4+ cells were seen in long-lived donors than in aged donors.

Through a sample-barcoded 5' primer and a J-beta primer mix, a second PCR was run for roughly 7 to 11 cycles. TCRdb fed the 5' RACE reads into MiXCR, producing one record per CDR3 protein. The sample records roughly 1.6 million distinct CDR3 sequences, about 32% being singletons. The germline V gene encodes CDR1 SEHNR and CDR2 FQNEAQ (reference sequence). The V end lost 5 bases, the J end lost 7 bases, and 14 bases lay between the germline ends. The CDR3 contains 14 residues. This chain uses TRBV7-9 with TRBJ1-4; D is perhaps TRBD1 (5 bases). The sequenced material came from blood. The TCR originated in a young woman in good health. CDR3 in amino acids: CASSLTGLGEKLFF. The CDR3, as DNA: TGTGCCAGCAGCCTTACAGGCCTTGGTGAAAAACTGTTTTTT.